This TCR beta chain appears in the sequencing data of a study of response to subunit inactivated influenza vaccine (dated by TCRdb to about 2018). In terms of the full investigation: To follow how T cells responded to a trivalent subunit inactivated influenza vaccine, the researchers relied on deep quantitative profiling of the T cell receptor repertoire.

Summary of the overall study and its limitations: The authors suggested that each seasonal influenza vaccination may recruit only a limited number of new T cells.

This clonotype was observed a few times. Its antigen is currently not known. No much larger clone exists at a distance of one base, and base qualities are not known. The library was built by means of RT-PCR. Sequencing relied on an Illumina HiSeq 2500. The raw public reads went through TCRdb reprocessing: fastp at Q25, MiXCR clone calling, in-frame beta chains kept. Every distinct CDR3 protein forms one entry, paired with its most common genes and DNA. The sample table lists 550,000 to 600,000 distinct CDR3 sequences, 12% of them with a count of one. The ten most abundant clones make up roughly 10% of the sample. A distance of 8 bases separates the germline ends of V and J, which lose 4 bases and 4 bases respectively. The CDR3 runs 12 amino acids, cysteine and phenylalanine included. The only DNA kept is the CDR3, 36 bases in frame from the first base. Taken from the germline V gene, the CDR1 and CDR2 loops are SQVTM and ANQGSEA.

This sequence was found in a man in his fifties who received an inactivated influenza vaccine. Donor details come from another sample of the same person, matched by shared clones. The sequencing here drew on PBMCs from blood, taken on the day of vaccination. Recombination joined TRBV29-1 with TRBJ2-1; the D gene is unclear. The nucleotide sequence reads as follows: TGCAGCGTTGGAATGGGTTACAATGAGCAGTTCTTC. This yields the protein CSVGMGYNEQFF.